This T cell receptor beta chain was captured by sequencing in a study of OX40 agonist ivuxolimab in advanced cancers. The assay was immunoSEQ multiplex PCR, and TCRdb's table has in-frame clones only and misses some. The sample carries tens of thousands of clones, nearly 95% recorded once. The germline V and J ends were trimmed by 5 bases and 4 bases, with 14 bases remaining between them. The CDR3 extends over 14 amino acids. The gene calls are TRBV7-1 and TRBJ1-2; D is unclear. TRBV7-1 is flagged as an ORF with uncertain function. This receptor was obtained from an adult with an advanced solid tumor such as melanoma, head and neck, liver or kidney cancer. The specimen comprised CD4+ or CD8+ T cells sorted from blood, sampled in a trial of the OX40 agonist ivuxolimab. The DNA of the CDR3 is TGTGCCAGCAGCCGGTGGGGTGAGGGCTATGGCTACACCTTC. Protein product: CASSRWGEGYGYTF.